This T cell receptor (beta chain) stems from a study of blood T cell repertoires in COVID-19. The overall study: The cDNA or gDNA used as material had been derived from T cells, B-cell-depleted T cells, or PBMCs.

This clone has more than one count but fewer than ten. Original handling: Nucleated cell counts were estimated from reference gene primer amplification. Profiled with immunoSEQ multiplex PCR; TCRdb holds only in-frame clones, not every one. Clone size and the V and J calls come from that table; the DNA yielded D and trimming. The table lists around 150,000 clones, more than 60% of them singletons. Sequenced: peripheral blood. This TCR was recovered from a man aged 55 to 70 with acute or convalescent COVID-19.

As DNA, the CDR3 is TGCGCCAGCAGCTTGGAGCCGGGATCCTACGAGCAGTACTTC. It codes for CASSLEPGSYEQYF. The chain combines TRBV5-1 with TRBJ2-7, with D possibly matching TRBD2 (5 bases). Germline CDR1 SGHRS, CDR2 YFSETQ. The V end was cut by 0 bases, the J end by 1 base, with 8 bases between. CDR3 length equals 14 residues.